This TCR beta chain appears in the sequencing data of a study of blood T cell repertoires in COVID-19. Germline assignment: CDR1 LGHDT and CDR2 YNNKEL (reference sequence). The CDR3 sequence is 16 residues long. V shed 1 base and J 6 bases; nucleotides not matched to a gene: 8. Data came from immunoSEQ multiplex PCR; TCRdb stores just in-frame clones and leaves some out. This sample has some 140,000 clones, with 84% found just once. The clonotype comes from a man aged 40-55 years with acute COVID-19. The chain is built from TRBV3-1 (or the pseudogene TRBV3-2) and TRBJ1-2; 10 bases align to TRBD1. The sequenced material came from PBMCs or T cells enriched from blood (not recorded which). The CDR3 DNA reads TGTGCCAGCAGCCAAGCTGGGACAGGGGTTCGTGATGGCTACACCTTC. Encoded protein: CASSQAGTGVRDGYTF.